This T cell receptor beta chain was captured by sequencing in a study of shared clonotypes between healthy human individuals. There were no recent acute infections or vaccinations among the donors, who were healthy HIV-negative adults. As to this clone: What it binds is unknown.

Study results and limitations: Memory subsets had estimated richness that was generally smaller than that of naive subsets. Tissue TCR repertoires likely differ from these blood-only repertoires. Owing to a small donor count, the genetic and exposure-history diversity represented was limited.

The data were produced by immunoSEQ multiplex PCR, yet TCRdb's version contains in-frame clones alone and is incomplete. The sample yields about 2.4 million clones, around 94% seen once. This CDR3 has 14 residues. V lost 0 bases, J lost 6 bases, and 11 bases lay in between. CDR1 and CDR2 from the germline V gene are SGHDT and YYEEEE. The genes are TRBV5-6 and TRBJ2-3; perhaps D is TRBD1 or TRBD2 (5 bases each). The source is a man between 18 and 35 years old in good health. Input material: naive CD4+ T cells sorted from blood. This sample's subset: CD45RA+ positively selected. In DNA, the CDR3 is TGTGCCAGCAGCTTGGGAGGGGCCGCGGATACGCAGTATTTT. Residues: CASSLGGAADTQYF.